The 13 T cell receptor beta chains below come from one sample, sequenced in a study of Ad26.COV2.S vaccination and SARS-CoV-2 variants. Using immunoSEQ multiplex PCR, the repertoire was profiled, and TCRdb retains in-frame clones only, with some absent. The sample has around 340,000 clones; 86% are singletons. Described treatment: roughly 18 received Ad26.COV2.S at low or high dose, single or two shots; several received placebo; per-sample allocation not given. Sampling was done on day 63 after the first vaccine or placebo injection. This specimen consisted of peripheral blood, obtained in a trial of Ad26.COV2.S vaccine versus placebo. The receptors derive from a person aged 18-65 years who received the Ad26.COV2.S COVID-19 vaccine or a placebo.

The chain employs TRBV28 and TRBJ1-2; D is unclear. Germline CDR1 MDHEN, CDR2 SYDVKM. The CDR3 is 13 residues long. Trimming pared 3 bases from V and 5 bases from J, leaving 10 bases between. The CDR3 reads CASSLALGYGYTF. Here the CDR3 DNA reads TGTGCCAGCAGTTTGGCACTCGGGTATGGCTACACCTTC.

This chain joins TRBV19 and TRBJ1-1, with D possibly being TRBD1 (5 bases). V lost 5 bases, J lost 4 bases, and 14 bases lay in between. In germline, CDR1 is LNHDA, CDR2 SQIVND (reference sequence). The CDR3 is made up of 14 amino acids. The CDR3 bases are TGTGCCAGTAGTGACCCGGGACGGGGCACTGAAGCTTTCTTT. Translated: CASSDPGRGTEAFF.

This rearrangement joins TRBV28 to TRBJ1-5; TRBD1 aligns across 9 bases. The CDR3 length is 14 residues. Germline loops: CDR1 MDHEN, CDR2 SYDVKM. V gave up 8 bases and J gave up 6 bases; unmatched junction bases: 8. The CDR3 spells CASGATGGVQPQHF. Written as DNA, the CDR3 is TGTGCCAGCGGTGCGACAGGGGGAGTTCAGCCCCAGCATTTT. Combining the CDR3 with reference TRBV28 and TRBJ1-5 gives the whole variable domain DVKVTQSSRYLVKRTGEKVFLECVQDMDHENMFWYRQDPGLGLRLIYFSYDVKMKEKGDIPEGYSVSREKKERFSLILESASTNQTSMYLCASGATGGVQPQHFGDGTRLSIL.

This CDR3 is CASSQGGRGWGDTQYF. The CDR3 bases are TGCGCCAGCAGCCAAGGGGGCAGGGGGTGGGGAGATACGCAGTATTTT. The chain joins TRBV4-1 to TRBJ2-3; 7 positions agree with TRBD1. This CDR3 contains 16 residues. Germline CDR1 MGHRA, CDR2 YSYEKL. J gave up 5 bases and V 1 base, and 9 bases lay outside the gene matches.

The V call is TRBV28, the J call TRBJ2-7; 10 bases agree with TRBD2. Germline V gene lookup returns CDR1 MDHEN and CDR2 SYDVKM. The CDR3 spans 17 residues. V lost 2 bases and J lost 3; bases outside the gene matches: 10. CDR3 bases: TGTGCCAGCAGTTTAATCGCGCCTAGCGGGGGTTACTACGAGCAGTACTTC. The encoded protein is CASSLIAPSGGYYEQYF. Filled out from reference TRBV28 and TRBJ2-7, the complete variable domain reads DVKVTQSSRYLVKRTGEKVFLECVQDMDHENMFWYRQDPGLGLRLIYFSYDVKMKEKGDIPEGYSVSREKKERFSLILESASTNQTSMYLCASSLIAPSGGYYEQYFGPGTRLTVT.

This chain links TRBV19 with TRBJ2-4; D is undetermined. Looked up from germline, CDR1 is LNHDA and CDR2 is SQIVND (reference sequence). With 3 bases removed from V and 2 bases from J, the gap between germline ends came to 8 bases. The CDR3 is 14 amino acids. The chain's CDR3 is CASSISGSKNIQYF. Written as DNA, the CDR3 is TGTGCCAGTAGTATCTCTGGTTCCAAAAACATTCAGTACTTC.

V is TRBV7-9 and J is TRBJ2-7; a possible D gene is TRBD1 (5 bases). CDR1 is SEHNR, CDR2 FQNEAQ, per germline (reference sequence). CDR3 length: 13 amino acids. V was trimmed by 1 base and J by 3 bases, leaving 7 bases between them. Here the CDR3 DNA reads TGTGCCAGCAGCTTAGGCAGGGACTACGAGCAGTACTTC. Translated, it gives CASSLGRDYEQYF.

The chain recombines TRBV5-6 with TRBJ2-1; no clear D. Germline CDR1 SGHDT, CDR2 YYEEEE. The CDR3 sequence is 15 residues long. Trimming removed 0 bases at V and 6 bases at J, with 13 bases between. CDR3 in DNA: TGTGCCAGCAGCTTGGAGCAGGCCCTCTCCAATGAGCAGTTCTTC. Its protein is CASSLEQALSNEQFF. The whole variable domain, filled in from reference TRBV5-6 and TRBJ2-1, reads DAGVTQSPTHLIKTRGQQVTLRCSPKSGHDTVSWYQQALGQGPQFIFQYYEEEERQRGNFPDRFSGHQFPNYSSELNVNALLLGDSALYLCASSLEQALSNEQFFGPGTRLTVL.

The V call is TRBV7-6, the J call TRBJ1-1; D unclear. Between the trimmed V and J ends, which lost 5 bases and 5 bases, there was a span of 9 bases. CDR3 length equals 12 residues. Germline V gene data show CDR1 as SGHVS and CDR2 as FNYEAQ. Here the CDR3 DNA reads TGTGCCAGCAGCCCTATGTGGACTGAAGCTTTCTTT. It is translated as CASSPMWTEAFF. Looking up the rest from reference TRBV7-6 and TRBJ1-1 gives the full variable domain: GAGVSQSPRYKVTKRGQDVALRCDPISGHVSLYWYRQALGQGPEFLTYFNYEAQQDKSGLPNDRFSAERPEGSISTLTIQRTEQRDSAMYRCASSPMWTEAFFGQGTRLTVV.

The chain has TRBV3-1 (or the pseudogene TRBV3-2) and TRBJ1-1; D not resolved. V shed 1 base and J shed 1 base, with 7 bases lying between them. The CDR3 has 14 amino acids. The germline V gene has CDR1 LGHDT and CDR2 YNNKEL (reference sequence). CDR3 bases: TGTGCCAGCAGCCAAGGGGTGGGGAACACTGAAGCTTTCTTT. Translated: CASSQGVGNTEAFF.

This chain uses TRBV19 with TRBJ2-1, with a tentative D call TRBD1 (6 bases). Trimming removed 6 bases from V and 7 bases from J, with 22 bases in between. Germline CDR1 is LNHDA and CDR2 is SQIVND (reference sequence). This CDR3 is 16 amino acids long. CDR3 residues: CASRLRGTLEENEQFF. The CDR3 nucleotides read TGTGCCAGTAGACTAAGGGGGACCCTCGAGGAGAATGAGCAGTTCTTC.

This chain joins TRBV5-1 and TRBJ2-2; 10 nucleotides line up with TRBD2. J gave up 6 bases and V 4 bases, and 9 bases lay outside the gene matches. Germline V gene sequence: CDR1 SGHRS, CDR2 YFSETQ. The CDR3 length is 16 residues. The CDR3 protein is CASSGGLASPPGELFF. The CDR3 DNA reads TGCGCCAGCAGCGGGGGACTAGCGTCCCCTCCCGGGGAGCTGTTTTTT.

The chain carries TRBV15 and TRBJ2-2; TRBD1 matches at 9 bases. The CDR3 runs to 15 residues. CDR1 LNHNV and CDR2 YYDKDF come from the germline V gene (reference sequence). Trimming at V came to 5 bases and at J to 7 bases, leaving 8 bases not matched to a gene. CDR3: CATSADRGKGGELFF. CDR3 bases: TGTGCCACCAGCGCAGACAGGGGGAAGGGCGGGGAGCTGTTTTTT.